This TCR beta chain came from a study of blood T cell repertoires in COVID-19. Study summary: T cells, B-cell-depleted T cells, or PBMCs provided the cDNA or gDNA that served as material.

In the source study's methods: Estimates of nucleated cell counts were drawn from the amplification of reference gene primers. Libraries were prepared by immunoSEQ multiplex PCR; TCRdb keeps only in-frame clonotypes and omits some of them. Clone size and V and J calls were adopted from that table, with D and trimming inferred from the DNA. The sample lists 100,000 to 150,000 clones, about 81% occurring once. The germline V gene has CDR1 SGHTA and CDR2 FQGNSA. The CDR3 length is 15 residues. The junction had 5 bases not matched to a gene; V was cut back by 1 base and J by 4 bases. Material for sequencing was peripheral blood. This TCR came from a woman older than 75 with acute or convalescent COVID-19. The chain couples TRBV7-2 to TRBJ1-1; 8 nucleotides line up with TRBD1. CDR3 in amino acids: CASSLVDRAGTEAFF. The CDR3 region has the DNA TGTGCCAGCAGCTTAGTGGACAGGGCAGGCACTGAAGCTTTCTTT. The entire variable domain, with the rest obtained from reference TRBV7-2 and TRBJ1-1, is as follows: GAGVSQSPSNKVTEKGKDVELRCDPISGHTALYWYRQSLGQGLEFLIYFQGNSAPDKSGLPSDRFSAERTGGSVSTLTIQRTQQEDSAVYLCASSLVDRAGTEAFFGQGTRLTVV.